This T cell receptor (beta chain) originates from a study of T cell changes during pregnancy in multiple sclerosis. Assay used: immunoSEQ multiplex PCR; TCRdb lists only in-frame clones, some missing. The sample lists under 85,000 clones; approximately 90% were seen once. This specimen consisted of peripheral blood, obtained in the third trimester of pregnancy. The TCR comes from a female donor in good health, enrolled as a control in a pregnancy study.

CDR3 region: CASSVGWGGGGQPQHF. The CDR3 DNA reads as TGTGCCAGCAGCGTAGGATGGGGGGGCGGGGGTCAGCCCCAGCATTTT. The chain recombines TRBV9 with TRBJ1-5; possibly TRBD1 for D (6 bases). V lost 0 bases, J lost 6 bases, and 16 bases lay in between. CDR3 length equals 16 residues. Per the germline V gene, CDR1 is SGDLS and CDR2 is YYNGEE.